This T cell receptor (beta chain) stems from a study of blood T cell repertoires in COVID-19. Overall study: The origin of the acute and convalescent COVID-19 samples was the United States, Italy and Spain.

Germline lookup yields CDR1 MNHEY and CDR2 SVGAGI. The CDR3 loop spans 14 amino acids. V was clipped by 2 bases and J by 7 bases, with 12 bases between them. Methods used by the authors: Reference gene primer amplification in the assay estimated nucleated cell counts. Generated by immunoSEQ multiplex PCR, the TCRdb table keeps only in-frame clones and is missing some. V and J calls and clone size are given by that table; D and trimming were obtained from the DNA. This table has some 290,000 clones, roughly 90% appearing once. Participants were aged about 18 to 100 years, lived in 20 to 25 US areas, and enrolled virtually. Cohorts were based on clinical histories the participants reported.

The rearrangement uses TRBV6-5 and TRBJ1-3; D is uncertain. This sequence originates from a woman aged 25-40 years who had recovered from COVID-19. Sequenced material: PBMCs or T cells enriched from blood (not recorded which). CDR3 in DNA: TGTGCCAGCAGTTACGACGAGGGCGCGAACACCATATATTTT. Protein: CASSYDEGANTIYF.